A single sample gave rise to the 9 T cell receptor beta chains below, sequenced in a study of T cells in localized non-small cell lung cancer. Measured with immunoSEQ multiplex PCR; TCRdb has only the in-frame clones, and not every one. The table lists about 15,000 clones, 70% to 90% of them singletons. This specimen consisted of peripheral blood mononuclear cells, obtained before any cancer treatment. The receptors derive from a male donor at least 60 years old with stage II lung adenocarcinoma.

This sequence joins TRBV19 and TRBJ1-1; tentatively, D is TRBD1 (6 bases). The germline gives CDR1 LNHDA, CDR2 SQIVND (reference sequence). This CDR3 region has 13 residues. With 11 bases removed from V and 6 bases from J, the gap between germline ends came to 19 bases. Here the CDR3 DNA reads TGTGCCGTCTCGGACAGTTTCAGCTCTGAAGCTTTCTTT. Its translation: CAVSDSFSSEAFF.

This clone was seen a few times. J is TRBJ2-4 and V is TRBV13; no clear D gene. Germline CDR1 is PRHDT and CDR2 is FYEKMQ (reference sequence). This CDR3 contains 16 residues. Trimming took 5 bases from V and 1 from J, leaving 15 bases between them. The chain's CDR3 is CASSIGPGGAKNIQYF. The CDR3 coding sequence is TGTGCCAGCAGCATCGGACCCGGTGGTGCCAAAAACATTCAGTACTTC.

The rearrangement joins TRBV29-1 to TRBJ2-1; the match to TRBD2 covers 10 bases. V trimming: 4 bases; J trimming: 0 bases; junction bases outside the gene matches: 9. The CDR3 covers 17 residues. CDR1 is SQVTM, CDR2 ANQGSEA, per germline. CDR3 DNA: TGCAGCGTTGCGGATAGCGGGAGGCCTAGCTCCTACAATGAGCAGTTCTTC. Residues: CSVADSGRPSSYNEQFF.

The chain recombines TRBV28 with TRBJ1-2; D unclear. CDR1 is MDHEN and CDR2 is SYDVKM in the germline V gene. CDR3 length: 14 residues. Trimming stripped 3 bases from V and 5 bases from J, with 13 bases between. CDR3 sequence reads: CASSFGGRGYGYTF. CDR3 bases: TGTGCCAGCAGTTTTGGTGGGCGGGGATATGGCTACACCTTC.

The gene calls are TRBV19 and TRBJ2-5; D is perhaps TRBD2 (5 bases). This CDR3 has 12 amino acids. CDR1 is LNHDA and CDR2 is SQIVND in the germline V gene (reference sequence). DNA for the CDR3: TGTGCGAGGCGGAGGCCGCAAGAGACCCAGTACTTC. Translating it yields CARRRPQETQYF.

This chain connects TRBV5-5 to TRBJ1-2; D is perhaps TRBD1 (6 bases). Trimming pared 4 bases from V and 3 bases from J, leaving 19 bases between. The germline V gene encodes CDR1 SGHKS and CDR2 YYEKEE (reference sequence). The CDR3 is 16 residues long. As DNA, the CDR3 is TGTGCCAGCAGCGTCCAGGGGAACCCTGATGACTATGGCTACACCTTC. It translates to CASSVQGNPDDYGYTF.

The gene calls are TRBV9 and TRBJ2-5; tentatively, D is TRBD1 or TRBD2 (5 bases each). Trimming removed 4 bases from V and 0 bases from J, with 10 bases in between. From germline, CDR1 is SGDLS and CDR2 YYNGEE. This CDR3 has 14 residues. The CDR3 DNA follows: TGTGCCAGCAGCCCCCGGGGCAACCAAGAGACCCAGTACTTC. Encoded protein: CASSPRGNQETQYF.

The count of this clone is one. The chain employs TRBV19 and TRBJ1-2; D not certain. The CDR3 is 13 residues long. Trimming removed 5 bases at V and 7 bases at J, with 14 bases between. Per germline, CDR1 LNHDA and CDR2 SQIVND (reference sequence). CDR3 nucleotide sequence: TGTGCCAGTAGTGACCCCCCCTATGGTGGCTACACCTTC. It translates to CASSDPPYGGYTF.

The chain carries TRBV18 and TRBJ1-2; no clear D. Per germline, CDR1 KGHSH and CDR2 LQKENI. The CDR3 length is 17 residues. V was cut by 2 bases and J by 4 bases, with 20 bases left in between. CDR3 protein: CASSPTTTEGRVYGYTF. CDR3 bases: TGTGCCAGCTCACCAACTACCACAGAAGGGAGAGTCTATGGCTACACCTTC.